A selection of T cell receptor beta chains follows, all from one sample in a study of vaccination and CD4 T cells after COVID-19. Each CDR3 protein gets one entry after TCRdb re-called the PCR reads with MiXCR. This table has 7,500 to 9,000 distinct CDR3 sequences, 45% to 50% appearing once. Antigens for these TCRs are unknown. The specimen sequenced was CD4+ T cells from blood, cultured in vitro. These receptors were obtained from a human donor in good health. The CDR3 runs from the conserved cysteine through the conserved F or W. D genes are given only for firm matches. Only part of the rows carry a size: once, few, many, or a class if the clone is expanded.

D: NA
J: TRBJ2-3
size: NA
V: TRBV6-1
DNA: TGTGCCAGCAGTGACTGGGGTGAAGATACGCAGTATTTT
CDR3: CASSDWGEDTQYF

D: NA
J: TRBJ1-5
size: NA
V: TRBV5-1
DNA: TGCGCCAGCAGCCCCGGGACCTTGAATCAGCCCCAGCATTTT
CDR3: CASSPGTLNQPQHF

D: NA
J: TRBJ2-7
size: NA
V: TRBV2
DNA: TGTGCCAGCGTCAGCTACGAGCAGTACTTC
CDR3: CASVSYEQYF

D: NA
J: TRBJ1-2
size: NA
V: TRBV20-1
DNA: TGCAGTGCTAAGGTGCTGAAAACGGGGCCTTCCTATGGCTACACCTTC
CDR3: CSAKVLKTGPSYGYTF

D: NA
J: TRBJ1-2
size: once
V: TRBV20-1
DNA: TGCAGTGCCGGGGACGGGTACACCTTC
CDR3: CSAGDGYTF

D: NA
J: TRBJ2-5
size: once
V: TRBV5-1
DNA: TGCGCCAGCAGCCCCGGCGAGTACCAAGAGACCCAGTACTTC
CDR3: CASSPGEYQETQYF

D: NA
J: TRBJ1-5
size: NA
V: TRBV21-1
DNA: TGTGCCAGCAGCATCCCCGGGCCGACTTTGGGCCAGCCCCAGCATTTT
CDR3: CASSIPGPTLGQPQHF

D: NA
J: TRBJ2-1
size: few
V: TRBV29-1
DNA: TGCAGCGTTGAGACCGGGACGAGTATACACAATGAGCAGTTCTTC
CDR3: CSVETGTSIHNEQFF

D: NA
J: TRBJ2-7
size: few
V: TRBV7-2
DNA: TGTGCCAGCAGCTTACAGACTGGCTACGAGCAGTACTTC
CDR3: CASSLQTGYEQYF

D: TRBD1
J: TRBJ2-5
size: NA
V: TRBV24-1
DNA: TGTGCCACCAGTGATGGGGGGACAGGGGGCGGGGAGACCCAGTACTTC
CDR3: CATSDGGTGGGETQYF

D: TRBD1
J: TRBJ1-2
size: few
V: TRBV2
DNA: TGTGCCAGCTACGGGACAGACTATGGCTACACCTTC
CDR3: CASYGTDYGYTF

D: NA
J: TRBJ1-3
size: NA
V: TRBV6-5
DNA: TGTGCCAGCAGTTACTCCCAGGGTACTGGAAACACCATATATTTT
CDR3: CASSYSQGTGNTIYF

D: NA
J: TRBJ1-3
size: few
V: TRBV7-6
DNA: TGTGCCAGCAGCTTAGCAGCGGGCTCTGGAAACACCATATATTTT
CDR3: CASSLAAGSGNTIYF

D: NA
J: TRBJ1-5
size: few
V: TRBV6-2/TRBV6-3
DNA: TGTGCCAGCAGTTACTGGGGGGCGAGGAATCAGCCCCAGCATTTT
CDR3: CASSYWGARNQPQHF

D: TRBD1
J: TRBJ2-2
size: NA
V: TRBV6-1
DNA: TGTGCCAGCAGGGGACAGGGGGACACCGGGGAGCTGTTTTTT
CDR3: CASRGQGDTGELFF

D: NA
J: TRBJ1-6
size: medium-sized
V: TRBV20-1
DNA: TGCAGTGCTGGGGTTGCGAGGACGTATAATTCACCCCTCCACTTT
CDR3: CSAGVARTYNSPLHF

D: NA
J: TRBJ1-1
size: few
V: TRBV7-9
DNA: TGTGCCAGCAGCTTACTCCAGGCTACTGAAGCTTTCTTT
CDR3: CASSLLQATEAFF

D: NA
J: TRBJ1-1
size: few
V: TRBV21-1
DNA: TGTGCCAGCAGCAGCGGTTTCCCCTGGGGGAACACTGAAGCTTTCTTT
CDR3: CASSSGFPWGNTEAFF

D: NA
J: TRBJ2-3
size: once
V: TRBV19
DNA: TGTGCCAGTAGTCCCCTGGGAGTCTCCGAGAGGGATACGCAGTATTTT
CDR3: CASSPLGVSERDTQYF

D: NA
J: TRBJ1-2
size: few
V: TRBV6-2/TRBV6-3
DNA: TGTGCCAGCAGTGGAGTACAAGTTTCTAACTATGGCTACACCTTC
CDR3: CASSGVQVSNYGYTF

D: TRBD2
J: TRBJ2-7
size: few
V: TRBV27
DNA: TGTGCCAGCAGTTACTACCGATACCCTGGCGGGGGGATTACGGTCCTCTCCTACGAGCAGTACTTC
CDR3: CASSYYRYPGGGITVLSYEQYF

D: TRBD2
J: TRBJ2-5
size: NA
V: TRBV6-2/TRBV6-3
DNA: TGTGCCAGCAGCCGAGCGGGAGGCAGTGAGACCCAGTACTTC
CDR3: CASSRAGGSETQYF

D: TRBD2
J: TRBJ2-7
size: NA
V: TRBV20-1
DNA: TGCAGTGCCTGCGTCGGGACTAACTCCTACGAGCAGTACTTC
CDR3: CSACVGTNSYEQYF

D: NA
J: TRBJ2-3
size: few
V: TRBV10-1
DNA: TGCGCCAGCAGTGCGGCTAGTGGGGCAGATACGCAGTATTTT
CDR3: CASSAASGADTQYF

D: NA
J: TRBJ1-1
size: NA
V: TRBV9
DNA: TGTGCCAGCAGCCCCGCGGTGGCCAGGGTCACTGAAGCTTTCTTT
CDR3: CASSPAVARVTEAFF

D: NA
J: TRBJ2-1
size: NA
V: TRBV7-6
DNA: TGTGCCAGCAGCTTCTGGCCGAACAATGAGCAGTTCTTC
CDR3: CASSFWPNNEQFF

D: TRBD1
J: TRBJ1-5
size: NA
V: TRBV28
DNA: TGTGCCAGTGTTGCAGGGGGCGAGGTCAATCAGCCCCAGCATTTT
CDR3: CASVAGGEVNQPQHF

D: NA
J: TRBJ2-6
size: NA
V: TRBV24-1
DNA: TGTGCCACCAGTGGACTTGCTATCCAGCGGAGTTGCTCTGGGGCCAACGTCCTGACTTTC
CDR3: CATSGLAIQRSCSGANVLTF

D: NA
J: TRBJ1-1
size: few
V: TRBV7-9
DNA: TGTGCCAGCAGCCAGGGGATCACTGAAGCTTTCTTT
CDR3: CASSQGITEAFF

D: NA
J: TRBJ1-2
size: NA
V: TRBV6-5
DNA: TGTGCCAGCAGTTACTCGGGGGCGAACTATGGCTACACCTTC
CDR3: CASSYSGANYGYTF

D: TRBD1
J: TRBJ2-7
size: few
V: TRBV10-1
DNA: TGCGCCAGCAGTAGACAGGGTCTTGGAGCCGAGCAGTACTTC
CDR3: CASSRQGLGAEQYF

D: TRBD2
J: TRBJ2-1
size: few
V: TRBV20-1
DNA: TGCAGTGCCCACCCGACTAGCAACTACAATGAGCAGTTCTTC
CDR3: CSAHPTSNYNEQFF

D: NA
J: TRBJ1-2
size: NA
V: TRBV6-2/TRBV6-3
DNA: TGTGCCAGCAGTTCGAGAGGGGAGGGACTCTATGGCTACACCTTC
CDR3: CASSSRGEGLYGYTF

D: TRBD1
J: TRBJ1-1
size: NA
V: TRBV28
DNA: TGTGCCAGCAGTTTACCCAGGGGGCTGGAAGCTTTCTTT
CDR3: CASSLPRGLEAFF

D: TRBD2
J: TRBJ2-3
size: NA
V: TRBV5-1
DNA: TGCGCCAGCAGCCTTGGACTAGCGGCCAGCACAGATACGCAGTATTTT
CDR3: CASSLGLAASTDTQYF

D: TRBD2
J: TRBJ2-1
size: NA
V: TRBV7-9
DNA: TGTGCCAGCAGCTTAGGAGGGACTACATCCCATGAGCAGTTCTTC
CDR3: CASSLGGTTSHEQFF

D: TRBD1
J: TRBJ2-1
size: medium-sized
V: TRBV27
DNA: TGTGCCAGCAGAAACCCGACAGGGGGCAGGTACAATGAGCAGTTCTTC
CDR3: CASRNPTGGRYNEQFF

D: NA
J: TRBJ2-4
size: NA
V: TRBV6-5
DNA: TGTGCCAGCAGTTACTCCAGGGGGGATTCCAAAAACATTCAGTACTTC
CDR3: CASSYSRGDSKNIQYF

D: NA
J: TRBJ2-7
size: medium-sized
V: TRBV2
DNA: TGTGCCAGCAGTGCGACGGCGGCCACCTACGAGCAGTACTTC
CDR3: CASSATAATYEQYF

D: NA
J: TRBJ2-7
size: NA
V: TRBV14
DNA: TGTGCCAGCAGCCAAGCGGCGCCTACCCAGCAGTACTTC
CDR3: CASSQAAPTQQYF

D: NA
J: TRBJ1-1
size: few
V: TRBV7-2
DNA: TGTGCCAGCAGCTTTCAGGGGAACACTGAAGCTTTCTTT
CDR3: CASSFQGNTEAFF

D: NA
J: TRBJ1-1
size: few
V: TRBV12-3/TRBV12-4
DNA: TGTGCCAGCAGTTTCTCCGGCGCTGAAGCTTTCTTT
CDR3: CASSFSGAEAFF

D: NA
J: TRBJ1-6
size: NA
V: TRBV4-3
DNA: TGCGCCAGCAGCCAAGTGTCCTATAATTCACCCCTCCACTTT
CDR3: CASSQVSYNSPLHF

D: TRBD2
J: TRBJ2-1
size: few
V: TRBV6-2/TRBV6-3
DNA: TGTGCCAGCAGTTACGGCGGGGGGGCCGCCTACAATGAGCAGTTCTTC
CDR3: CASSYGGGAAYNEQFF

D: NA
J: TRBJ2-5
size: NA
V: TRBV15
DNA: TGTGCCACCAGCAGAGGCATGGATCCAGGAACCCAGTACTTC
CDR3: CATSRGMDPGTQYF

D: NA
J: TRBJ2-2
size: NA
V: TRBV7-9
DNA: TGTGCCAGCAGCTCCGGAGGGGGCGGGGAGCTGTTTTTT
CDR3: CASSSGGGGELFF

D: TRBD1
J: TRBJ1-5
size: few
V: TRBV6-1
DNA: TGTGCCAGCAGCCCTGACAGGGGCAATCAGCCCCAGCATTTT
CDR3: CASSPDRGNQPQHF

D: NA
J: TRBJ2-5
size: few
V: TRBV5-4
DNA: TGTGCCAGCAGCTTGGTGCAAGAGACCCAGTACTTC
CDR3: CASSLVQETQYF

D: NA
J: TRBJ1-2
size: few
V: TRBV19
DNA: TGTGCCAGTAGTATACCACGGGGGGCCCCTCGGTATGGCTACACCTTC
CDR3: CASSIPRGAPRYGYTF

D: TRBD1
J: TRBJ1-5
size: NA
V: TRBV20-1
DNA: TGCAGTGCTGGTCTTACAGGGGGCCATCAGCCCCAGCATTTT
CDR3: CSAGLTGGHQPQHF

D: NA
J: TRBJ1-2
size: few
V: TRBV11-2
DNA: TGTGCCAGCAGCTCTTTGACCGGGATAAGGGGTGGCTACACCTTC
CDR3: CASSSLTGIRGGYTF

D: NA
J: TRBJ1-2
size: few
V: TRBV7-9
DNA: TGTGCCAGCAGCCCCCACGGCGACAGGAGCGCCTATGGCTACACCTTC
CDR3: CASSPHGDRSAYGYTF

D: NA
J: TRBJ2-7
size: NA
V: TRBV2
DNA: TGTGCCAGCAATCCCATCGGCGGCGGGTACGAGCAGTACTTC
CDR3: CASNPIGGGYEQYF

D: NA
J: TRBJ2-7
size: NA
V: TRBV10-1
DNA: TGCGCCAGCAGTGAGGGACTTATGTCCTACGAGCAGTACTTC
CDR3: CASSEGLMSYEQYF

D: NA
J: TRBJ2-7
size: NA
V: TRBV7-8
DNA: TGTGCCAGCAGCCCCAGGGGATCCGGGCAGTACTTC
CDR3: CASSPRGSGQYF